This is a list of T cell receptor beta chains from one sample in a study of blood T cell repertoires in COVID-19. The data were produced by immunoSEQ multiplex PCR, yet TCRdb's version contains in-frame clones alone and is incomplete. The sample has over 250,000 clones, 75% to 95% seen once; the top ten hold just over 2.5%. Sequenced material: peripheral blood. The source is a young adult with COVID-19, enrolled during active disease. CDR3s include the opening cysteine and the closing phenylalanine or tryptophan. The order of the fields is J gene, clone size, D gene, V gene, CDR3 length, CDR3 protein, CDR3 DNA. The D gene is left open where the match is weak. Some rows mark clone size as missing; the rest say once, few, many or name a class of expanded clone.

j_gene: TRBJ2-3
abundance: NA
d_gene: TRBD1
v_gene: TRBV28
len: 15
CDR3aa: CASNAPDRSTDTQYF
CDR3nt: TGTGCCAGCAACGCTCCGGACAGGAGCACAGATACGCAGTATTTT

j_gene: TRBJ2-2
abundance: NA
d_gene: NA
v_gene: TRBV28
len: 11
CDR3aa: CATSNTGELFF
CDR3nt: TGTGCCACCTCGAACACCGGGGAGCTGTTTTTT

j_gene: TRBJ2-1
abundance: NA
d_gene: TRBD2
v_gene: TRBV27
len: 15
CDR3aa: CASSLSLAGDNEQFF
CDR3nt: TGTGCCAGCAGTTTATCCCTAGCGGGAGACAATGAGCAGTTCTTC

j_gene: TRBJ2-7
abundance: few
d_gene: NA
v_gene: TRBV7-2
len: 16
CDR3aa: CASSSWSEGLPREQYF
CDR3nt: TGTGCCAGCAGCTCATGGTCCGAGGGACTGCCGAGAGAGCAGTACTTC

j_gene: TRBJ1-4
abundance: NA
d_gene: TRBD1
v_gene: TRBV19
len: 17
CDR3aa: CASSMSGYRGNNEKLFF
CDR3nt: TGTGCCAGTAGTATGAGTGGATACAGGGGCAATAATGAAAAACTGTTTTTT

j_gene: TRBJ1-2
abundance: NA
d_gene: TRBD1
v_gene: TRBV7-9
len: 15
CDR3aa: CASSETGQGDYGYTF
CDR3nt: TGTGCCAGCAGCGAGACGGGACAGGGGGACTATGGCTACACCTTC

j_gene: TRBJ1-5
abundance: NA
d_gene: TRBD1
v_gene: TRBV6-5
len: 15
CDR3aa: CASSTAGTGDQPQHF
CDR3nt: TGTGCCAGCAGTACTGCAGGGACAGGGGATCAGCCCCAGCATTTT

j_gene: TRBJ2-7
abundance: NA
d_gene: NA
v_gene: TRBV5-4
len: 16
CDR3aa: CASSLDQDLVLDEQYF
CDR3nt: TGTGCCAGCAGCTTGGACCAGGACTTAGTTTTGGACGAGCAGTACTTC

j_gene: TRBJ2-7
abundance: few
d_gene: TRBD2
v_gene: TRBV5-6
len: 16
CDR3aa: CASSLTSGRFSYEQYF
CDR3nt: TGTGCCAGCAGCCTGACTAGCGGGAGGTTCTCCTACGAGCAGTACTTC

j_gene: TRBJ2-7
abundance: NA
d_gene: TRBD2
v_gene: TRBV5-1
len: 15
CDR3aa: CASSLSGRVAYEQYF
CDR3nt: TGCGCCAGCAGCCTCAGCGGGAGGGTCGCCTACGAGCAGTACTTC

j_gene: TRBJ2-7
abundance: NA
d_gene: NA
v_gene: TRBV27
len: 14
CDR3aa: CASSLMGTPYEQYF
CDR3nt: TGTGCCAGCAGTTTGATGGGGACTCCCTACGAGCAGTACTTC

j_gene: TRBJ2-4
abundance: once
d_gene: TRBD1
v_gene: TRBV4-3
len: 17
CDR3aa: CASSQDRAGGKGVIQYF
CDR3nt: TGCGCCAGCAGCCAAGATCGGGCAGGGGGAAAAGGAGTCATTCAGTACTTC

j_gene: TRBJ1-1
abundance: NA
d_gene: TRBD1
v_gene: TRBV7-9
len: 16
CDR3aa: CAIGNHRGNLNTEAFF
CDR3nt: TGTGCCATCGGAAACCACAGGGGCAACTTGAACACTGAAGCTTTCTTT

j_gene: TRBJ1-3
abundance: NA
d_gene: NA
v_gene: TRBV19
len: 18
CDR3aa: CASSIDSDAAGSGNTIYF
CDR3nt: TGTGCCAGTAGTATAGATTCCGACGCAGCAGGCTCTGGAAACACCATATATTTT

j_gene: TRBJ2-1
abundance: NA
d_gene: NA
v_gene: TRBV7-3
len: 15
CDR3aa: CASSVLAEPYNEQFF
CDR3nt: TGTGCCAGCAGCGTCCTTGCGGAACCCTACAATGAGCAGTTCTTC

j_gene: TRBJ2-3
abundance: NA
d_gene: NA
v_gene: TRBV24-1
len: 14
CDR3aa: CATSDLEGADTQYF
CDR3nt: TGTGCCACCAGTGATCTAGAAGGCGCAGATACGCAGTATTTT

j_gene: TRBJ2-7
abundance: NA
d_gene: NA
v_gene: TRBV28
len: 10
CDR3aa: CASGRNEQYF
CDR3nt: TGTGCCAGCGGGAGAAACGAGCAGTACTTC

j_gene: TRBJ2-7
abundance: NA
d_gene: NA
v_gene: TRBV5-8
len: 15
CDR3aa: CASPLRGRAYWEQYF
CDR3nt: TGTGCCAGCCCTCTGAGGGGGAGAGCCTACTGGGAGCAGTACTTC

j_gene: TRBJ2-2
abundance: NA
d_gene: TRBD2
v_gene: TRBV27
len: 16
CDR3aa: CASRGLAGTNTGELFF
CDR3nt: TGTGCCAGCAGAGGACTAGCGGGAACGAACACCGGGGAGCTGTTTTTT

j_gene: TRBJ2-1
abundance: NA
d_gene: TRBD2
v_gene: TRBV18
len: 17
CDR3aa: CASSPRAGGGSYNEQFF
CDR3nt: TGTGCCAGCTCACCACGGGCGGGAGGAGGCTCCTACAATGAGCAGTTCTTC